Presented here are 13 T cell receptor beta chains from one specimen sequenced in a study of blood T cell repertoires in COVID-19. Using immunoSEQ multiplex PCR, the repertoire was profiled, and TCRdb retains in-frame clones only, with some absent. The sample carries about 160,000 clones, around 90% recorded once. The sequenced sample was peripheral blood. The receptors here all came from a woman in her sixties or seventies who had recovered from COVID-19.

V and J are TRBV6-8 and TRBJ1-2, with D tentatively TRBD1 (5 bases). The V end lost 7 bases, the J end lost 14 bases, and 14 bases lay between the germline ends. Germline V CDR1 and CDR2: MNHGY, SAAAGT. The length of the CDR3 is 10 residues. DNA of the CDR3: TGTGCCAGCAACTACAGGTATGAAACCTTC. It translates to CASNYRYETF.

The V call is TRBV28, the J call TRBJ1-2; 7 bases map to TRBD1. The CDR3 spans 14 residues. Germline CDR1 reads MDHEN; CDR2 reads SYDVKM. The J segment lost 6 bases and the V segment lost 3 bases, leaving 7 bases of the junction unmatched. This CDR3 reads CASSLATGSNGYTF. The CDR3 coding sequence is TGTGCCAGCAGTTTGGCGACAGGGTCGAATGGCTACACCTTC.

The CDR3 region has the DNA TGTGCCAGCAGCGTAGCCGGACAGGGGAACGAGCAGTACTTC. Protein sequence: CASSVAGQGNEQYF. The V call is TRBV9, the J call TRBJ2-7; the match to TRBD1 covers 9 bases. The CDR3 contains 14 residues. Per germline, CDR1 SGDLS and CDR2 YYNGEE. The trim removed 0 bases at V and 5 bases at J, leaving 3 bases unmatched.

This chain links TRBV19 with TRBJ1-5; perhaps TRBD1 as D (5 bases). The CDR3 is 16 amino acids. V lost 8 bases and J lost 1, with 18 bases in between. CDR1 and CDR2 from the germline V gene are LNHDA and SQIVND (reference sequence). CDR3 DNA sequence: TGTGCCAGTTCTTATCGGGGAGGGGAAAGCAATCAGCCCCAGCATTTT. Residues: CASSYRGGESNQPQHF.

The chain uses TRBV3-1 (or the pseudogene TRBV3-2) and TRBJ1-1; D unresolved. Germline lookup yields CDR1 LGHDT and CDR2 YNNKEL (reference sequence). CDR3 length equals 15 residues. The V end lost 1 base, the J end lost 1 base, and 10 bases lay between the germline ends. The CDR3 sequence: CASSQGYYANTEAFF. CDR3 bases: TGTGCCAGCAGCCAAGGGTACTACGCGAACACTGAAGCTTTCTTT.

The J gene is TRBJ1-3, the V gene TRBV10-3, with 9 positions matching TRBD1. Germline CDR1 ENHRY, CDR2 SYGVKD. Trimming cost V 8 bases and J 7 bases; bases outside gene matches: 15. This CDR3 has 16 residues. As DNA, the CDR3 is TGTGCCATCTCCCCGGGACAGGGTCGCACAGGGAACACCATATATTTT. Protein sequence: CAISPGQGRTGNTIYF.

The chain uses TRBV9 and TRBJ1-6; unclear D gene. This CDR3 is built from 15 residues. Between the trimmed V and J ends, which lost 2 bases and 0 bases, there was a span of 6 bases. Germline V gives CDR1 SGDLS, CDR2 YYNGEE. The CDR3 DNA follows: TGTGCCAGCAGCGTGTCTAGCTCCTATAATTCACCCCTCCACTTT. Encoded protein: CASSVSSSYNSPLHF. Complete variable domain (other parts from reference TRBV9 and TRBJ1-6): DSGVTQTPKHLITATGQRVTLRCSPRSGDLSVYWYQQSLDQGLQFLIQYYNGEERAKGNILERFSAQQFPDLHSELNLSSLELGDSALYFCASSVSSSYNSPLHFGNGTRLTVT.

The V gene is TRBV5-4, the J gene TRBJ1-2, with a possible D match to TRBD1 (5 bases). This CDR3 is 15 amino acids long. The germline V gene encodes CDR1 SGHNT and CDR2 YYREEE (reference sequence). V was shortened by 6 bases and J by 5 bases, with 20 bases between the two germline ends. CDR3 region: CASTMGSVGGYGYTF. The DNA for the CDR3 is TGTGCCAGCACCATGGGGTCCGTCGGGGGTTATGGCTACACCTTC.

The chain uses TRBV19 and TRBJ1-2; 9 bases are shared with TRBD1. The CDR3 has 15 amino acids. J gave up 4 bases and V 5 bases, and 8 bases lay outside the gene matches. CDR1 and CDR2 (germline): LNHDA, SQIVND (reference sequence). CDR3 bases: TGTGCCAGTAGTTTCGGGACAGGGTTTGCCTATGGCTACACCTTC. Encoded protein: CASSFGTGFAYGYTF.

The CDR3 sequence: CASSTTASQETQYF. The CDR3 DNA sequence: TGCGCCAGCAGTACGACAGCTAGCCAAGAGACCCAGTACTTC. The genes are TRBV10-1 and TRBJ2-5; D is perhaps TRBD1 (5 bases). V lost 5 bases and J 1 base, leaving 11 bases between the germline ends. The germline gives CDR1 WNHNN, CDR2 SYGVQD (reference sequence). The CDR3 contains 14 residues.

The chain recombines TRBV7-2 with TRBJ2-7; the match to TRBD1 covers 7 bases. The CDR3 extends over 20 amino acids. Trimming at V came to 0 bases and at J to 4 bases, leaving 21 bases not matched to a gene. Germline CDR1 SGHTA, CDR2 FQGNSA. The CDR3 protein is CASSLANRGLFSAGLYEQYF. In DNA, the CDR3 is TGTGCCAGCAGCTTAGCGAACAGGGGCCTTTTTTCCGCCGGATTATACGAGCAGTACTTC.

The chain employs TRBV6-5 and TRBJ2-7, with a possible D match to TRBD1 (5 bases). This CDR3 is built from 16 residues. Germline CDR1 reads MNHEY; CDR2 reads SVGAGI. The V and J ends lost 4 bases and 2 bases respectively, with 18 bases between them. The CDR3 is CASSSYPLLGAYEQYF. For the CDR3, the DNA is TGTGCCAGCAGTTCCTATCCGCTCTTAGGGGCCTACGAGCAGTACTTC.

The chain uses TRBV5-1 and TRBJ2-5; 8 bases are shared with TRBD1. The CDR3 is 16 residues long. In germline, CDR1 is SGHRS, CDR2 YFSETQ. V shed 0 bases, J shed 4 bases, and the junction held 8 bases outside the gene matches. In DNA, the CDR3 is TGCGCCAGCAGCTTGGCAACAGGGGGAGGAGGAGAGACCCAGTACTTC. It translates to CASSLATGGGGETQYF. Based on the CDR3 plus reference TRBV5-1 and TRBJ2-5, the full variable domain is KAGVTQTPRYLIKTRGQQVTLSCSPISGHRSVSWYQQTPGQGLQFLFEYFSETQRNKGNFPGRFSGRQFSNSRSEMNVSTLELGDSALYLCASSLATGGGGETQYFGPGTRLLVL.